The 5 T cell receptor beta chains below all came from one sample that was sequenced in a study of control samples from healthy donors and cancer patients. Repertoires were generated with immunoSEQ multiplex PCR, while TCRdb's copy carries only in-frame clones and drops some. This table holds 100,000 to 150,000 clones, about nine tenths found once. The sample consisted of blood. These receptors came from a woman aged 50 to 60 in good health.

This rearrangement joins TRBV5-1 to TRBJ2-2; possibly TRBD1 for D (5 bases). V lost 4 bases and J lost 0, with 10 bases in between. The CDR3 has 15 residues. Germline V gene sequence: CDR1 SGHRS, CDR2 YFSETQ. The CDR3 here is CASSPGHANTGELFF. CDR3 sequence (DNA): TGCGCCAGCAGCCCCGGACATGCGAACACCGGGGAGCTGTTTTTT.

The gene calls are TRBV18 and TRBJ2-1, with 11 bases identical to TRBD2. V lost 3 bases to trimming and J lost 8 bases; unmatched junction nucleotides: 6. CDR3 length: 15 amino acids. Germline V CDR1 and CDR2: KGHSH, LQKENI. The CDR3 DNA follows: TGTGCCAGCTCACCGTCACTAGCGGGAGTTTATGAGCAGTTCTTC. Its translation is CASSPSLAGVYEQFF.

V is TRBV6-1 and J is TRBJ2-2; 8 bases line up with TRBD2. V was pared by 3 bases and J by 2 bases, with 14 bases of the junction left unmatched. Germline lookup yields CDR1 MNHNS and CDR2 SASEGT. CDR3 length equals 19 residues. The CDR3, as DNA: TGTGCCAGCAGTGAGGCTGTGGTAGCGGGAAAATATAACACCGGGGAGCTGTTTTTT. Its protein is CASSEAVVAGKYNTGELFF.

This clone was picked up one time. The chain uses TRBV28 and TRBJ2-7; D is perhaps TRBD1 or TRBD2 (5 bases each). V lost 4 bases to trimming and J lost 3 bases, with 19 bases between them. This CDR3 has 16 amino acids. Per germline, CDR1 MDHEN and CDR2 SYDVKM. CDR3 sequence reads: CASSSFGRGSDYEQYF. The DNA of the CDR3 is TGTGCCAGCAGTTCCTTTGGCCGGGGCTCCGACTACGAGCAGTACTTC.

CDR3 DNA: TGTGCCAGCAGTTTGAGCCAAAAATATGGCTACACCTTC. Encoded protein: CASSLSQKYGYTF. The rearrangement uses TRBV28 and TRBJ1-2; D is unclear. Germline CDR1 reads MDHEN; CDR2 reads SYDVKM. Trimming pared 3 bases from V and 5 bases from J, leaving 10 bases between. The CDR3 is made up of 13 amino acids.